Following are 12 T cell receptor beta chains from one sample sequenced in a study of T cell responses to AZD1222 COVID-19 vaccine. Using immunoSEQ multiplex PCR, the repertoire was profiled, and TCRdb retains in-frame clones only, with some absent. This sample has 100,000 or so clones, with more than 75% found just once. This specimen consisted of peripheral blood, obtained on day 0 of AZD1222 vaccination. The origin of the receptors is an adult in good health.

This chain connects TRBV6-5 to TRBJ2-4; unclear D gene. The CDR3 has 11 residues. V was clipped by 0 bases and J by 7 bases, with 1 base between them. Germline lookup yields CDR1 MNHEY and CDR2 SVGAGI. CDR3 DNA: TGTGCCAGCAGTTACTCCAACATTCAGTACTTC. Translating it yields CASSYSNIQYF.

The CDR3 DNA reads as TGTGCCAGCAGATTCGGACAGGGCGGGGAGCAGTACTTC. It codes for CASRFGQGGEQYF. The rearrangement uses TRBV27 and TRBJ2-7, with 8 bases identical to TRBD1. Germline CDR1 reads MNHEY; CDR2 reads SMNVEV (reference sequence). The CDR3 runs 13 residues. The junction had 8 bases not matched to a gene; V was cut back by 6 bases and J by 7 bases.

The chain links TRBV28 to TRBJ1-6; D is possibly TRBD1 (5 bases). V lost 4 bases, J lost 0 bases, and 13 bases lay in between. The germline V gene has CDR1 MDHEN and CDR2 SYDVKM. The CDR3 has 17 amino acids. The CDR3 coding sequence is TGTGCCAGCAGTTACAAAACAGGTGGCTCCTATAATTCACCCCTCCACTTT. The encoded protein is CASSYKTGGSYNSPLHF. Full variable domain (missing parts from reference TRBV28 and TRBJ1-6): DVKVTQSSRYLVKRTGEKVFLECVQDMDHENMFWYRQDPGLGLRLIYFSYDVKMKEKGDIPEGYSVSREKKERFSLILESASTNQTSMYLCASSYKTGGSYNSPLHFGNGTRLTVT.

The J gene is TRBJ2-1, the V gene TRBV30, with TRBD2 matching 13 bases. CDR3 size: 18 residues. Trimming took 2 bases from V and 7 from J; bases not matched to a gene: 14. Germline V gives CDR1 GTSNPN, CDR2 SVGIG (reference sequence). This CDR3 reads CAWSQPAGLAGVRNEQFF. Here the CDR3 DNA reads TGTGCCTGGAGTCAACCCGCCGGACTAGCGGGAGTTAGGAATGAGCAGTTCTTC.

The chain has TRBV24-1 and TRBJ2-2; TRBD2 matches at 11 bases. Trimming took 3 bases from V and 3 from J; bases not matched to a gene: 5. This CDR3 spans 17 amino acids. Germline CDR1 KGHDR, CDR2 SFDVKD. As DNA, the CDR3 is TGTGCCACCAGTGATGTAGCGGGAGGGCGGGACACCGGGGAGCTGTTTTTT. Amino acid sequence: CATSDVAGGRDTGELFF.

This clone was found a few times. This chain links TRBV5-8 with TRBJ1-2, with D perhaps matching TRBD1 (5 bases). This CDR3 is built from 13 residues. V shed 2 bases and J shed 8 bases, with 13 bases lying between them. CDR1 is SGHTS and CDR2 is YDEGEE in the germline V gene. The CDR3 sequence: CASSFGAREGYTF. CDR3 nucleotide sequence: TGTGCCAGCAGCTTTGGGGCTAGAGAAGGCTACACCTTC.

The rearrangement joins TRBV3-1 (or the pseudogene TRBV3-2) to TRBJ1-5, with a weak D call TRBD1 (6 bases). The CDR3 is 14 amino acids. V was clipped by 1 base and J by 5 bases, with 9 bases between them. Germline CDR1 is LGHDT and CDR2 is YNNKEL (reference sequence). The CDR3 here is CASSQAGADQPQHF. As DNA, the CDR3 is TGTGCCAGCAGCCAAGCGGGGGCGGATCAGCCCCAGCATTTT.

This sequence joins TRBV7-2 and TRBJ1-3; D not certain. Germline lookup yields CDR1 SGHTA and CDR2 FQGNSA. The CDR3 is made up of 15 amino acids. Trimming left V 3 bases short and J 0 bases short, with 9 bases between. The CDR3 DNA follows: TGTGCCAGCAGCTTCGGCCCAAACTCTGGAAACACCATATATTTT. It codes for CASSFGPNSGNTIYF.

About this clone itself: Its ends do not fully match the called genes, so a read error is possible. This chain links TRBV7-7 with TRBJ2-5; 12 bases are a match to TRBD2. The CDR3 sequence is 16 residues long. The V gene's germline CDR1 is SSHAT and CDR2 FNYEAQ (reference sequence). CDR3 in DNA: TGTGCTAGCAGCTTACGTCGACTAGCGGGAGTGGAGACCCAGTACTTC. Its protein product is CASSLRRLAGVETQYF. Complete variable domain (other parts from reference TRBV7-7 and TRBJ2-5): GAGVSQSPRYKVTKRGQDVTLRCDPISSHATLYWYQQALGQGPEFLTYFNYEAQPDKSGLPSDRFSAERPEGSISTLTIQRTEQRDSAMYRCASSLRRLAGVETQYFGPGTRLLVL.

The gene calls are TRBV24-1 and TRBJ2-3, with D perhaps TRBD2 (5 bases). Trimming shortened V by 9 bases and J by 2 bases, and 14 bases separated the two germline ends. Germline values: CDR1 KGHDR, CDR2 SFDVKD. The CDR3 loop spans 14 amino acids. The CDR3 nucleotides read TGTGCCACCTCCGGGGAGTCTCTCACAGATACGCAGTATTTT. Protein sequence: CATSGESLTDTQYF.

The gene calls are TRBV7-8 and TRBJ2-7, with D unclear. Germline CDR1 and CDR2: SGHVS and FQNEAQ. The CDR3 is 14 amino acids. Trimming took off 7 bases at V and 0 bases at J, with 13 bases between the two ends. The CDR3 sequence is CASTEQLSSYEQYF. CDR3 DNA sequence: TGTGCCAGCACCGAACAGTTAAGCTCCTACGAGCAGTACTTC.

This chain connects TRBV7-9 to TRBJ2-7, with D maybe TRBD2 (5 bases). V was clipped by 4 bases and J by 2 bases, with 12 bases between them. Germline CDR1 is SEHNR and CDR2 is FQNEAQ (reference sequence). This CDR3 spans 14 amino acids. CDR3 residues: CASSWAGLPYEQYF. As DNA, the CDR3 is TGTGCCAGCAGCTGGGCGGGTCTTCCCTACGAGCAGTACTTC.